A single sample is the source of the 18 T cell receptor beta chains below, sequenced in a study of shared clonotypes between healthy human individuals (dated by TCRdb to the early 2020s). Library creation used the immunoSEQ multiplex PCR assay. TCRdb took over this immuneACCESS table, retaining in-frame rearrangements with V and J assigned. Such tables are incomplete; in checked studies, under half of the missing clones stem from an unresolved V gene, and the remainder is unexplained. A total of about 2 million clones appear in this sample, about 95% of them only once. Roughly 1% of the sample rests with the top ten. For the CD8 naive samples, CD45RO-negative cells were positively selected for CCR7, yielding a CD45RA+CCR7+ population from which TemRA cells were excluded. Input material: naive CD8+ T cells sorted from blood. The cell subset or site label for this specimen denotes: CD45RA+CCR7+. The origin of the receptors is a man younger than 30 in good health.

The chain employs TRBV4-3 and TRBJ2-5; TRBD2 agrees at 10 bases. This CDR3 region has 15 residues. The germline CDR1 and CDR2 sequences are LGHNA and YSLEER. V gave up 3 bases and J gave up 0 bases; unmatched junction bases: 1. CDR3 region: CASSQGLAYQETQYF. The CDR3, as DNA: TGCGCCAGCAGCCAGGGACTAGCGTACCAAGAGACCCAGTACTTC.

The chain uses TRBV19 and TRBJ1-5; 10 bases align to TRBD1. The J segment lost 9 bases and the V segment lost 1 base, leaving 3 bases of the junction unmatched. Germline CDR1 is LNHDA and CDR2 is SQIVND (reference sequence). The CDR3 extends over 14 amino acids. As DNA, the CDR3 is TGTGCCAGTAGTATAGGACAGGGGGCAAGGCCCCAGCATTTT. Amino acids: CASSIGQGARPQHF.

The genes are TRBV28 and TRBJ1-5; TRBD1 matches at 7 bases. With V trimmed by 5 bases and J by 2 bases, 6 bases remained unmatched. This CDR3 has 15 residues. The germline V gene has CDR1 MDHEN and CDR2 SYDVKM. CDR3 nucleotide sequence: TGTGCCAGCAGTCACAGGGGTTTGGGCAATCAGCCCCAGCATTTT. It translates to CASSHRGLGNQPQHF.

This clone showed up just a few times. This clone may be a read error of a much larger clone one base away. Other nucleotide sequences in the sample specify the same CDR3. V is TRBV7-8 and J is TRBJ2-5; D uncertain. Germline V gene data show CDR1 as SGHVS and CDR2 as FQNEAQ. Trimming removed 1 base from V and 4 bases from J, with 1 base in between. The CDR3 covers 11 residues. CDR3 DNA sequence: TGTGCCAGCAGCTTAGTAGAGACCCAGTACTTC. Its translation: CASSLVETQYF.

The chain's CDR3 is CASSYALWGDTDTQYF. The DNA for the CDR3 is TGTGCCAGCAGTTACGCTTTGTGGGGGGACACAGATACGCAGTATTTT. The rearrangement joins TRBV6-5 to TRBJ2-3; maybe TRBD2 (6 bases). Trimming left V 2 bases short and J 2 bases short, with 14 bases between. Per germline, CDR1 MNHEY and CDR2 SVGAGI. The CDR3 extends over 16 amino acids.

V gene TRBV11-2 combines with J gene TRBJ1-2; a possible D gene is TRBD1 (5 bases). Germline V gene sequence: CDR1 SGHAT, CDR2 FQNNGV. The CDR3 sequence is 15 residues long. The germline V and J ends were trimmed by 5 bases and 8 bases, with 21 bases remaining between them. The CDR3 protein is CASSDPTAPWGGYTF. The CDR3 bases are TGTGCCAGCAGCGACCCGACAGCTCCCTGGGGCGGCTACACCTTC. The complete variable domain, with remaining parts taken from reference TRBV11-2 and TRBJ1-2, reads EAGVAQSPRYKIIEKRQSVAFWCNPISGHATLYWYQQILGQGPKLLIQFQNNGVVDDSQLPKDRFSAERLKGVDSTLKIQPAKLEDSAVYLCASSDPTAPWGGYTFGSGTRLTVV.

This clone appeared once. The chain recombines TRBV19 with TRBJ2-1; 13 nucleotides match TRBD2. This CDR3 region has 15 residues. Germline lookup yields CDR1 LNHDA and CDR2 SQIVND (reference sequence). With 5 bases clipped from V and 8 bases from J, the junction kept 6 bases outside the gene matches. CDR3 in amino acids: CASSSRTSGGYEQFF. In DNA, the CDR3 is TGTGCCAGTAGTTCACGGACTAGCGGGGGCTATGAGCAGTTCTTC.

This clone was picked up a small number of times. The CDR3 protein is CASTLGGTDTQYF. The DNA for the CDR3 is TGTGCCAGCACCTTAGGCGGCACAGATACGCAGTATTTT. V gene TRBV27 combines with J gene TRBJ2-3, with D uncertain. The CDR3 extends over 13 amino acids. Germline V gene lookup returns CDR1 MNHEY and CDR2 SMNVEV (reference sequence). V was clipped by 7 bases and J by 1 base, with 9 bases between them.

For this clone: Other DNA sequences from this sample encode an identical CDR3 as well. The chain uses TRBV7-6 and TRBJ2-7; perhaps D is TRBD1 or TRBD2 (5 bases each). Germline V CDR1 and CDR2: SGHVS, FNYEAQ. The CDR3 length is 13 residues. The ends were cut back, 1 base at V and 2 bases at J, with 6 bases in the middle. CDR3 nucleotide sequence: TGTGCCAGCAGCTTAGGGGGACCCTACGAGCAGTACTTC. Residues: CASSLGGPYEQYF.

The chain carries TRBV7-6 and TRBJ2-7, with 7 bases aligning to TRBD1. This CDR3 spans 15 amino acids. Germline V gene sequence: CDR1 SGHVS, CDR2 FNYEAQ. J was trimmed by 7 bases and V by 4 bases; bases with no gene match: 13. The CDR3 DNA follows: TGTGCCAGCAGCTCTTTGGGACAGCCTACAGAGGAGCAGTACTTC. Amino acids: CASSSLGQPTEEQYF.

The chain uses TRBV7-8 and TRBJ2-7; D ambiguous. Trimming shortened V by 0 bases and J by 3 bases, and 6 bases separated the two germline ends. Looked up from germline, CDR1 is SGHVS and CDR2 is FQNEAQ. CDR3 length: 13 amino acids. The CDR3 DNA follows: TGTGCCAGCAGCTTAGCTACTCACTACGAGCAGTACTTC. It translates to CASSLATHYEQYF.

The genes are TRBV7-6 and TRBJ2-7, with TRBD2 matching 7 bases. J lost 0 bases, V lost 4 bases, and 6 bases had no gene match. Germline V lookup: CDR1 SGHVS, CDR2 FNYEAQ. The CDR3 contains 15 residues. For the CDR3, the DNA is TGTGCCAGCAGCTCGCGAGCGGGGAGCTCCTACGAGCAGTACTTC. It specifies CASSSRAGSSYEQYF.

The V call is TRBV7-9, the J call TRBJ2-4; TRBD1 aligns across 8 bases. The junction had 10 bases not matched to a gene; V was cut back by 3 bases and J by 9 bases. Germline values: CDR1 SEHNR, CDR2 FQNEAQ (reference sequence). This CDR3 contains 15 residues. CDR3: CASSFYQGARSIQYF. CDR3 nucleotides: TGTGCCAGCAGCTTTTACCAGGGGGCGAGGAGCATTCAGTACTTC.

The rearrangement uses TRBV5-1 and TRBJ1-2; D is possibly TRBD1 (6 bases). The ends were cut back, 0 bases at V and 3 bases at J, with 9 bases in the middle. The CDR3 loop spans 14 amino acids. The germline CDR1 and CDR2 sequences are SGHRS and YFSETQ. CDR3: CASSLGAGDYGYTF. CDR3 coding DNA: TGCGCCAGCAGCTTGGGCGCAGGGGACTATGGCTACACCTTC. Supplemented by reference TRBV5-1 and TRBJ1-2, the full variable domain reads KAGVTQTPRYLIKTRGQQVTLSCSPISGHRSVSWYQQTPGQGLQFLFEYFSETQRNKGNFPGRFSGRQFSNSRSEMNVSTLELGDSALYLCASSLGAGDYGYTFGSGTRLTVV.

This clone has only a few counts. The genes are TRBV19 and TRBJ2-1, with D unclear. Germline values: CDR1 LNHDA, CDR2 SQIVND (reference sequence). The CDR3 consists of 14 residues. Trimming left V 5 bases short and J 0 bases short, with 8 bases between. The CDR3 DNA reads as TGTGCCAGTAGTGCGTCTAGCTCCTACAATGAGCAGTTCTTC. Translation: CASSASSSYNEQFF.

The J gene is TRBJ2-7, the V gene TRBV2; maybe TRBD1 (6 bases). V was clipped by 3 bases and J by 3 bases, with 12 bases between them. The CDR3 covers 14 residues. Germline CDR1 is SNHLY and CDR2 is FYNNEI. In DNA, the CDR3 is TGTGCCAGCAGTGATCGGGACACGCACTACGAGCAGTACTTC. Protein: CASSDRDTHYEQYF.

The V call is TRBV11-2, the J call TRBJ2-1; 7 bases match TRBD2. Germline V CDR1 and CDR2: SGHAT, FQNNGV. The CDR3 covers 18 residues. With V trimmed by 0 bases and J by 3 bases, 11 bases remained unmatched. CDR3 region: CASSLDARVGGIYNEQFF. The CDR3 nucleotides are TGTGCCAGCAGCTTAGACGCCAGGGTGGGGGGGATCTACAATGAGCAGTTCTTC.

The chain recombines TRBV11-2 with TRBJ1-6; no firm D call. Germline assignment: CDR1 SGHAT and CDR2 FQNNGV. With 0 bases removed from V and 3 bases from J, the gap between germline ends came to 9 bases. The CDR3 runs 16 residues. CDR3 coding DNA: TGTGCCAGCAGCTTAGATCATCGACTCTATAATTCACCCCTCCACTTT. Protein sequence: CASSLDHRLYNSPLHF.